Listed below are T cell receptor beta chains from one sample, sequenced in a study of cytomegalovirus exposure and HLA in healthy donors. The assay was immunoSEQ multiplex PCR, and TCRdb's table has in-frame clones only and misses some. The repertoire has 65,000 or so clones, roughly 94% of them found once; the top ten carry about 4.1%. The sample was PBMCs. These receptors all stem from a man aged 18 to 29 in good health and CMV-seropositive. CDR3s include the opening cysteine and the closing phenylalanine or tryptophan. A D gene is named only where the DNA matches it firmly. Size values are once, few and many counts, or a class for expanded clones, and some rows have none.

size	V	J	D	DNA	CDR3
-	TRBV28	TRBJ2-3	-	TGTGCCAGCACGAGTGGAGACACAGATACGCAGTATTTT	CASTSGDTDTQYF
-	TRBV18	TRBJ2-1	TRBD1	TGTGCCAGCTCACTACAGGGGGCGGAGCAGTTCTTC	CASSLQGAEQFF
once	TRBV4-3	TRBJ2-7	TRBD1	TGCGCCAGCAGCCAATACAGGGGTGGCGAGCAGTACTTC	CASSQYRGGEQYF
-	TRBV18	TRBJ1-1	TRBD1	TGTGCCAGCTCACAGGGGGCAACGCCAAAAGAAGCTTTCTTT	CASSQGATPKEAFF
-	TRBV7-6	TRBJ2-7	-	TGTGCCAGCAGCTTAGAGCGCACCTACGAGCAGTACTTC	CASSLERTYEQYF
-	TRBV5-1	TRBJ1-1	TRBD1	TGCGCCAGCAGCCTTCCCGGGGACAGCCAGGAAGCTTTCTTT	CASSLPGDSQEAFF
-	TRBV13	TRBJ2-7	TRBD1	TGTGCCAGCAGCCCGACTGGGACAGCACCCTACGAGCAGTACTTC	CASSPTGTAPYEQYF
-	TRBV2	TRBJ2-5	-	TGTGCCAGCAGTGACGATCATCGGGAGACCCAGTACTTC	CASSDDHRETQYF
-	TRBV21-1	TRBJ2-7	-	TGTGCCAGCAGCAAAGGAACCACCGATCGGGGAGGCTACGAGCAGTACTTC	CASSKGTTDRGGYEQYF
-	TRBV6-1	TRBJ1-3	TRBD1	TGTGCCAGCAGTGCCCGGACAGGCGACGACTCTGGAAACACCATATATTTT	CASSARTGDDSGNTIYF
-	TRBV21-1	TRBJ1-1	-	TGTGCCAGCAGCCTAAAGGATCGACAGGGAGCCACTGAAGCTTTCTTT	CASSLKDRQGATEAFF
-	TRBV5-5	TRBJ1-5	-	TGTGCCAGCAGCTTTTTCCCCGGCCCGGGGGTTAGCAATCAGCCCCAGCATTTT	CASSFFPGPGVSNQPQHF
-	TRBV7-9	TRBJ2-7	-	TGTGCCAGCAGCTATGGGAGTGTCGAGTACTTC	CASSYGSVEYF
-	TRBV4-1	TRBJ2-7	TRBD2	TGCGCCAGCAGCCAAGGACTAGCGGGGTCCTACGAGCAGTACTTC	CASSQGLAGSYEQYF
-	TRBV6-1	TRBJ2-7	TRBD1	TGTGCCAGCAGTGAAACGGGACAGGGGGAACTTGAGCAGTACTTC	CASSETGQGELEQYF
-	TRBV29-1	TRBJ1-1	-	TGCAGCGTTGAACACCTTAGGGCAGGGGTTGGGTTGAGGACTGAAGCTTTCTTT	CSVEHLRAGVGLRTEAFF
-	TRBV5-8	TRBJ2-7	TRBD1	TGTGCCAGCAGCCCCTCGCAGGGACAGGGGGTTTGGAGCTCCTACGAGCAGTACTTC	CASSPSQGQGVWSSYEQYF
-	TRBV18	TRBJ2-5	-	TGTGCCAGCTCACCGACAACCGGAAGTGAAGAGACCCAGTACTTC	CASSPTTGSEETQYF
-	TRBV14	TRBJ2-7	-	TGTGCCAGCAGCCGGACAGCTTACGAGCAGTACTTC	CASSRTAYEQYF
-	TRBV7-2	TRBJ2-1	TRBD2	TGTGCCAGCAGCTTAGGGGGGGGCTCCTACAATGAGCAGTTCTTC	CASSLGGGSYNEQFF
-	TRBV6-5	TRBJ2-7	-	TGTGCCACTTCGCCCGTGGGCAAATACTACGAGCAGTACTTC	CATSPVGKYYEQYF
-	TRBV7-8	TRBJ2-7	TRBD1	TGTGCCAGCAGCTACCTTCGGGACAGGGAGGTTCACGAGCAGTACTTC	CASSYLRDREVHEQYF
-	TRBV21-1	TRBJ2-5	-	TGTGCCAGCAGCCACCGGGGGGCCCAGTACTTC	CASSHRGAQYF
-	TRBV5-4	TRBJ2-1	TRBD1	TGTGCCAGCAGTAGGGCAGGGGGCTCCTACAATGAGCAGTTCTTC	CASSRAGGSYNEQFF
-	TRBV14	TRBJ2-7	-	TGTGCCAGCAGCCAGAGAGCTGAGAGCTCCTACGAGCAGTACTTC	CASSQRAESSYEQYF
-	TRBV29-1	TRBJ2-7	-	TGCAGCGTATTGACAGGAATATCCTACGAGCAGTACTTC	CSVLTGISYEQYF
once	TRBV27	TRBJ1-6	-	TGTGCCAGCGATTGGCTTCAGCGTTCACCCCTCCACTTT	CASDWLQRSPLHF
-	TRBV15	TRBJ2-1	TRBD1	TGTGCCACCAGCAGAGAAGGGACAGCCGCTAGGTACAATGAGCAGTTCTTC	CATSREGTAARYNEQFF
few	TRBV10-1	TRBJ2-7	-	TGCGCCAGCTCTGATCCTAGCGTGGGTCGAGACGAGCAGTACTTC	CASSDPSVGRDEQYF
-	TRBV13	TRBJ2-1	-	TGTGCCAGCAGCTTAGGCGTTAGGAGCTCCTACAATGAGCAGTTCTTC	CASSLGVRSSYNEQFF
-	TRBV6-1	TRBJ1-2	-	TGTGCCAGCAGTGTTAACAGGGTGAACTATGGCTACACCTTC	CASSVNRVNYGYTF
-	TRBV6-6	TRBJ2-1	TRBD2	TGTGCCAGCAGTTACTCTCCCAGCGGGAGTGAGAATGAGCAGTTCTTC	CASSYSPSGSENEQFF
-	TRBV4-1	TRBJ2-3	TRBD2	TGCGCCAGCAGCCACCTTACTAGCGGGGGTTCCTATACGCAGTATTTT	CASSHLTSGGSYTQYF
once	TRBV18	TRBJ2-1	-	TGTGCCAGCTCACCACGGAGGGCAGGCAATGAGCAGTTCTTC	CASSPRRAGNEQFF
-	TRBV7-2	TRBJ2-5	TRBD2	TGTGCCAGCAGCATGGAGGGGACTAGCGGGGAGACCCAGTACTTC	CASSMEGTSGETQYF
-	TRBV10-3	TRBJ1-5	TRBD1	TGTGCCATCAGTGAGTTTCCCGGGACAGGGAGCAATCAGCCCCAGCATTTT	CAISEFPGTGSNQPQHF
-	TRBV11-2	TRBJ2-7	-	TGTGCCAGCAGCTTAGTAGGAGGCCCTCCGTACGAGCAGTACTTC	CASSLVGGPPYEQYF
-	TRBV2	TRBJ2-1	TRBD2	TGTGCCAGCAGTGTTGGGCGGGGGGGCTATGAGCAGTTCTTC	CASSVGRGGYEQFF
-	TRBV6-4	TRBJ2-3	TRBD1	TGTGCCAGCAGTATGGCAGGGGGCAATAGCGATACGCAGTATTTT	CASSMAGGNSDTQYF
-	TRBV27	TRBJ2-5	TRBD1	TGTGCCAGCAGAGGGACAGCACAAGAGACCCAGTACTTC	CASRGTAQETQYF
-	TRBV6-6	TRBJ2-2	-	TGTGCCAGCAGTTACTTGGCACAGAACACCGGGGAGCTGTTTTTT	CASSYLAQNTGELFF
-	TRBV21-1	TRBJ1-2	-	TGTGCCAGCCGAGCCGGGACAGGGAGAAATGGCTACACCTTC	CASRAGTGRNGYTF
-	TRBV28	TRBJ2-7	-	TGTGCCAGCAGTCGGACAAGCTCCTACGAGCAGTACTTC	CASSRTSSYEQYF
-	TRBV2	TRBJ2-2	TRBD2	TGTGCCAGCAGTGAAGAAGCGGGGGGGAACACCGGGGAGCTGTTTTTT	CASSEEAGGNTGELFF
-	TRBV6-5	TRBJ1-4	TRBD1	TGTGCCAGCAGTCCGACAGGGGCAACTAATGAAAAACTGTTTTTT	CASSPTGATNEKLFF
-	TRBV2	TRBJ2-1	-	TGTGCCAGCAGTGGTAGGAGGGTTGAGCAGTTCTTC	CASSGRRVEQFF
-	TRBV6-5	TRBJ1-1	-	TGTGCCAGCAGTTCGTCGTTATGGGGGCAGGACACTGAAGCTTTCTTT	CASSSSLWGQDTEAFF
-	TRBV6-6	TRBJ1-1	-	TGTGCCAGCAGTGCTAGTTGGGGGGGCACTGAAGCTTTCTTT	CASSASWGGTEAFF
-	TRBV7-9	TRBJ2-1	-	TGTGCCAGCAGCTTGACAGACTACAATGAGCAGTTCTTC	CASSLTDYNEQFF
-	TRBV7-8	TRBJ2-7	-	TGTGCCAGCAGCGCCAATCGTTGGCGGGACGAGCAGTACTTC	CASSANRWRDEQYF
-	TRBV27	TRBJ1-1	TRBD1	TGTGCCAGCAGTTTATCAACAGGGGGCGCGGTTACTGAAGCTTTCTTT	CASSLSTGGAVTEAFF
-	TRBV6-1	TRBJ2-5	-	TGTGCCAGCAGTGAACCCGGGTATCAGCAGACCCAGTACTTC	CASSEPGYQQTQYF
-	TRBV6-1	TRBJ2-7	-	TGTGCCAGCAGTGGGACAATCTCCTCCTACGAGCAGTACTTC	CASSGTISSYEQYF
-	TRBV30	TRBJ2-1	TRBD2	TGTGCCTGGATCGGCGGGAGGGCCGGTGAGCAGTTCTTC	CAWIGGRAGEQFF
-	TRBV2	TRBJ1-1	-	TGTGCCAGCAGTGATAAAGGCGCGGGGGAGGTCACTGAAGCTTTCTTT	CASSDKGAGEVTEAFF
-	TRBV6-5	TRBJ2-7	-	TGTGCCAGTGGGGCAGGGGTAGCCTACGAGCAGTACTTC	CASGAGVAYEQYF
-	TRBV6-1	TRBJ1-6	-	TGTGCCAGCAGTGAAGAGGACGGGTCAGGGTCACCCCTCCACTTT	CASSEEDGSGSPLHF
-	TRBV11-1	TRBJ2-3	TRBD2	TGTGCCAGCAGCTTGGGACTAGCGGGAGTTGCGACAGATACGCAGTATTTT	CASSLGLAGVATDTQYF
-	TRBV28	TRBJ2-1	-	TGTGCCAGCAGCTTCTACAATGAGCAGTTCTTC	CASSFYNEQFF
-	TRBV30	TRBJ1-2	TRBD1	TGTGCCTGGAGTAGGGCGACAGGGAACGTCTACACCTTC	CAWSRATGNVYTF